This T cell receptor beta chain emerged from a study of blood T cells in healthy people across ages. A few counts support this clonotype. CDR1 SGDLS and CDR2 YYNGEE come from the germline V gene. The CDR3 spans 14 residues. V lost 3 bases to trimming and J lost 6 bases; unmatched junction nucleotides: 7. Combining a sample-barcoded 5' primer with a J-beta primer mix, a second PCR ran for roughly 7 to 12 cycles. A single record per CDR3 protein comes from TCRdb applying MiXCR to the 5' RACE reads. Of roughly 1,300,000 distinct CDR3 sequences listed, almost 60% are singletons. The sample taken for sequencing was blood. The chain couples TRBV9 to TRBJ2-7, with 9 bases matching TRBD1. The sequence was obtained from a man aged 18 to 35 in good health. CDR3 amino acids: CASSGGTGMGEQYF. The CDR3 DNA follows: TGTGCCAGCAGCGGCGGGACAGGGATGGGCGAGCAGTACTTC.